The T cell receptor beta chain described here comes from a study of T cell repertoires in cytomegalovirus infection (dated by TCRdb to about 2019). Background for the entire study: Recently identified HLA-C-restricted CMV epitopes, whose presentation resists viral immunomodulation, were targeted by peptide stimulations together with well-studied HLA-B-restricted epitopes. The HLA type of each donor mattered for the analysis, because public TCR beta signatures pointed to carriage of CMV infection along with the matching HLA type.

For this clonotype: Its binding antigen is unknown. Per-nucleotide qualities are absent, and no much larger clonotype sits a single base away.

Read against the paper, the sample's treatment or condition label means: in vitro stimulation with specific CMV peptide epitopes to enrich CMV-specific T cells. Sequencing instrument: Illumina HiSeq 1500. In TCRdb, the public reads were trimmed at Q25 with fastp and aligned with MiXCR, with productive beta chains retained. Each record represents a unique CDR3 protein, reported with the most common genes and DNA among its rows. The sample has around 310,000 distinct CDR3 sequences on record, 25% to 30% of them singletons. The top ten hold about 20% of the sample. What the research found in general, with its limitations: Cumulative frequency of public TCR beta family members discriminated carriers of CMV infection plus the relevant HLA type in this cohort and an independent roughly 350-donor cohort. In the ex vivo response, HLA-C-restricted CMV-specific TCR beta clonotypes were dominant, and in two of eight donors the single most frequent clonotype came from this HLA-C-restricted group.

As encoded in the germline V gene, CDR1 is SGHAT while CDR2 is FQNNGV. The junction carries 14 bases between V and J, which are trimmed by 5 bases and 0 bases respectively. The CDR3 goes from the cysteine to the phenylalanine over 16 residues. The DNA shown is the 48-base CDR3, in frame from base 1. Sequenced material: cultured PBMCs, taken from culture after CMV antigen stimulation. The source of this sequence is a human donor in good health (CMV status not recorded). Some clones in this sample may be carry-over from other donors' samples. The receptor chain draws on TRBV11-2 and TRBJ1-3, with no reliable assignment of the D segment. This receptor carries the CDR3 CASSPWTYSSGNTIYF. The sequenced DNA is TGTGCCAGCAGCCCGTGGACCTACAGCTCTGGAAACACCATATATTTT.